This TCR beta chain was recorded in a study of cytomegalovirus exposure and HLA in healthy donors. Whole-study context: A previous analysis identified 95 million to 120 million unique TCR beta sequences derived from about 180 million T cells. Membership in the Caucasian-associated ancestry cluster was found for 81% of 300 to 400 genotyped donors.

The primer mix had 60 Vbeta and 13 Jbeta primers. Measured with immunoSEQ multiplex PCR; TCRdb has only the in-frame clones, and not every one. The sample records approximately 190,000 clones, approximately 78% being singletons. The source material was PBMCs. This receptor was taken from a woman in her late teens or twenties in good health and CMV-seronegative.

This CDR3 reads CATSRPGQGPGNEQFF. In DNA, the CDR3 is TGTGCCACCAGCAGACCGGGACAGGGGCCCGGAAATGAGCAGTTCTTC. The gene calls are TRBV15 and TRBJ2-1; 10 nucleotides line up with TRBD1. The CDR3 runs 16 residues. V lost 2 bases, J lost 7 bases, and 8 bases stayed unmatched. CDR1 is LNHNV and CDR2 is YYDKDF in the germline V gene (reference sequence).